This section outlines one T cell receptor (beta chain) sequence together with its context. Its binding antigen is unknown. No much larger clone is present one base from it, and per-base qualities are unavailable. The immunoSEQ Assay was used to sequence TCR beta CDR3 regions from DNA. Concerning the study's data processing: To compute T cell density, TCR beta template counts were normalized to usable DNA, which was estimated by amplifying housekeeping genes. Richness was estimated with the preseqR package, extrapolating to 400,000 templates for PBMC samples and 120,000 templates for tissue samples. Clonality was taken to be one minus Pielou's evenness. To identify tissue-enriched TCRs, differential abundance testing was run on productive amino-acid clonotypes with a minimum total count of 5 and an alpha of 0.1. The Jaccard Index and the Morisita Overlap Index were used to measure repertoire overlap between compartments. GLIPH clustered TCR beta CDR3s with public tetramer-defined viral CDR3s; viral motifs required at least three viral sequences plus V-gene enrichment. TCRdb re-hosts the immuneACCESS table, in-frame sequences only. Its copies lack some clones; in the studies checked, an unresolved V gene accounts for under half of them, and the cause for the rest is not known. Clonal size and the V and J genes are those of that table, whereas D and trimming came from the DNA. The sample yields 70,000 to 80,000 clones; approximately 90% were counted once. The ten largest account for less than 25% of the sample.

Taken from cysteine to phenylalanine, the CDR3 has 18 residues. Of the read, only the CDR3 DNA is kept; its 54 bases are in frame from base 1. Clipping removes 4 bases from V and 1 base from J, with 12 as the unmatched junction base count. CDR1 and CDR2 (SGDLS, YYNGEE) derive from the germline V gene. The sample originates from a study of T cells in localized non-small cell lung cancer (dated by TCRdb to the early 2020s). Concerning the study at large: The study examined T cell repertoires in 236 patients with early-stage NSCLC and compared tumors with uninvolved tumor-adjacent lungs. The cohort consisted of 236 treatment-naive NSCLC patients whose localized lung tumors had been resected. A mean age of roughly 64 years was recorded for the NSCLC patients, of whom more than 120 were male and 95 to 110 were female.

At diagnosis, peripheral blood, uninvolved tumor-adjacent lung and tumor were collected and were preserved as a mix of fresh-frozen and FFPE material. For TCR repertoire profiling, blood samples were analyzed as peripheral blood mononuclear cells. Overall study results and their limits: Because of the exploratory design, TCR variables were selected using unadjusted p-values without false-discovery rate correction. A median of 57 of the top 100 tumor clones turned up in the paired uninvolved adjacent lung, and fewer than 35 of those clones also ranked among the top 100 of that same adjacent lung. Longer overall survival was associated with higher blood T cell density, whereas shorter survival was associated with higher adjacent-lung clonality. Because multi-region sequencing of the tumors was not done, intratumor heterogeneity could not be ruled out. Uninvolved tumor-adjacent lung showed the highest T cell clonality, higher than tumor, which suggests more focused antigenic responses in the adjacent lung.

The V and J segments used are TRBV9 and TRBJ2-2, and TRBD1 matches 8 of the central bases. The TCR was taken from a woman aged 40-69 years with stage I squamous cell lung carcinoma. This specimen was peripheral blood, taken before any cancer treatment. The CDR3 region reads CASSPRPPGQGNTGELFF. The DNA sequence reads TGTGCCAGCAGCCCCCGGCCACCTGGACAGGGGAACACCGGGGAGCTGTTTTTT.